The rows below give T cell receptor beta chains drawn from one sample of a study of T cell clones after liver transplantation. Profiled with immunoSEQ multiplex PCR; TCRdb holds only in-frame clones, not every one. The data contain about 120,000 clones, 90% of them singletons. Specimen: CD4+ T cells from blood, collected 12 months after liver transplant. The receptor source for this set is a human patient who received a liver transplant. A share of the T cells may be of graft donor origin. The CDR3 runs from the conserved cysteine through the conserved F or W. The D gene is left open where the match is weak.

J gene	V gene	D gene	CDR3 length	CDR3 DNA	CDR3 protein
TRBJ2-5	TRBV2	-	13	TGTGCCAGCAGTCGAGACAAGCAAGAGACCCAGTACTTC	CASSRDKQETQYF
TRBJ1-3	TRBV2	-	14	TGTGCCAGCAAGAAGGAACACTCTGGAAACACCATATATTTT	CASKKEHSGNTIYF
TRBJ1-2	TRBV7-6	TRBD1	15	TGTGCCAGCAGCCCCCAACAGGGGGCCAACTATGGCTACACCTTC	CASSPQQGANYGYTF
TRBJ1-1	TRBV5-8	-	14	TGTGCCAGCAAAGTCAGGACACTGAACACTGAAGCTTTCTTT	CASKVRTLNTEAFF
TRBJ2-7	TRBV10-1	-	15	TGCGCCAGCAGTGAGGCCGGGACTTCCTCCCCCGAGCAGTACTTC	CASSEAGTSSPEQYF
TRBJ2-1	TRBV5-6	-	14	TGTGCCAGCAGCTCCCGGAGCTCCTACAATGAGCAGTTCTTC	CASSSRSSYNEQFF
TRBJ2-3	TRBV11-3	-	13	TGTGCCAGCAGCTTCTCTGGGTCAGATACGCAGTATTTT	CASSFSGSDTQYF
TRBJ1-5	TRBV28	-	15	TGTGCCAGCAGTTCCACAGATCATAGCAATCAGCCCCAGCATTTT	CASSSTDHSNQPQHF
TRBJ2-2	TRBV5-4	TRBD1	17	TGTGCCAGCAGCCGGGGCCCTGACAGGGTGGGCACCGGGGAGCTGTTTTTT	CASSRGPDRVGTGELFF
TRBJ2-5	TRBV5-1	-	15	TGCGCCAGCAGCTTGATCGGGACACCGCAAGAGACCCAGTACTTC	CASSLIGTPQETQYF